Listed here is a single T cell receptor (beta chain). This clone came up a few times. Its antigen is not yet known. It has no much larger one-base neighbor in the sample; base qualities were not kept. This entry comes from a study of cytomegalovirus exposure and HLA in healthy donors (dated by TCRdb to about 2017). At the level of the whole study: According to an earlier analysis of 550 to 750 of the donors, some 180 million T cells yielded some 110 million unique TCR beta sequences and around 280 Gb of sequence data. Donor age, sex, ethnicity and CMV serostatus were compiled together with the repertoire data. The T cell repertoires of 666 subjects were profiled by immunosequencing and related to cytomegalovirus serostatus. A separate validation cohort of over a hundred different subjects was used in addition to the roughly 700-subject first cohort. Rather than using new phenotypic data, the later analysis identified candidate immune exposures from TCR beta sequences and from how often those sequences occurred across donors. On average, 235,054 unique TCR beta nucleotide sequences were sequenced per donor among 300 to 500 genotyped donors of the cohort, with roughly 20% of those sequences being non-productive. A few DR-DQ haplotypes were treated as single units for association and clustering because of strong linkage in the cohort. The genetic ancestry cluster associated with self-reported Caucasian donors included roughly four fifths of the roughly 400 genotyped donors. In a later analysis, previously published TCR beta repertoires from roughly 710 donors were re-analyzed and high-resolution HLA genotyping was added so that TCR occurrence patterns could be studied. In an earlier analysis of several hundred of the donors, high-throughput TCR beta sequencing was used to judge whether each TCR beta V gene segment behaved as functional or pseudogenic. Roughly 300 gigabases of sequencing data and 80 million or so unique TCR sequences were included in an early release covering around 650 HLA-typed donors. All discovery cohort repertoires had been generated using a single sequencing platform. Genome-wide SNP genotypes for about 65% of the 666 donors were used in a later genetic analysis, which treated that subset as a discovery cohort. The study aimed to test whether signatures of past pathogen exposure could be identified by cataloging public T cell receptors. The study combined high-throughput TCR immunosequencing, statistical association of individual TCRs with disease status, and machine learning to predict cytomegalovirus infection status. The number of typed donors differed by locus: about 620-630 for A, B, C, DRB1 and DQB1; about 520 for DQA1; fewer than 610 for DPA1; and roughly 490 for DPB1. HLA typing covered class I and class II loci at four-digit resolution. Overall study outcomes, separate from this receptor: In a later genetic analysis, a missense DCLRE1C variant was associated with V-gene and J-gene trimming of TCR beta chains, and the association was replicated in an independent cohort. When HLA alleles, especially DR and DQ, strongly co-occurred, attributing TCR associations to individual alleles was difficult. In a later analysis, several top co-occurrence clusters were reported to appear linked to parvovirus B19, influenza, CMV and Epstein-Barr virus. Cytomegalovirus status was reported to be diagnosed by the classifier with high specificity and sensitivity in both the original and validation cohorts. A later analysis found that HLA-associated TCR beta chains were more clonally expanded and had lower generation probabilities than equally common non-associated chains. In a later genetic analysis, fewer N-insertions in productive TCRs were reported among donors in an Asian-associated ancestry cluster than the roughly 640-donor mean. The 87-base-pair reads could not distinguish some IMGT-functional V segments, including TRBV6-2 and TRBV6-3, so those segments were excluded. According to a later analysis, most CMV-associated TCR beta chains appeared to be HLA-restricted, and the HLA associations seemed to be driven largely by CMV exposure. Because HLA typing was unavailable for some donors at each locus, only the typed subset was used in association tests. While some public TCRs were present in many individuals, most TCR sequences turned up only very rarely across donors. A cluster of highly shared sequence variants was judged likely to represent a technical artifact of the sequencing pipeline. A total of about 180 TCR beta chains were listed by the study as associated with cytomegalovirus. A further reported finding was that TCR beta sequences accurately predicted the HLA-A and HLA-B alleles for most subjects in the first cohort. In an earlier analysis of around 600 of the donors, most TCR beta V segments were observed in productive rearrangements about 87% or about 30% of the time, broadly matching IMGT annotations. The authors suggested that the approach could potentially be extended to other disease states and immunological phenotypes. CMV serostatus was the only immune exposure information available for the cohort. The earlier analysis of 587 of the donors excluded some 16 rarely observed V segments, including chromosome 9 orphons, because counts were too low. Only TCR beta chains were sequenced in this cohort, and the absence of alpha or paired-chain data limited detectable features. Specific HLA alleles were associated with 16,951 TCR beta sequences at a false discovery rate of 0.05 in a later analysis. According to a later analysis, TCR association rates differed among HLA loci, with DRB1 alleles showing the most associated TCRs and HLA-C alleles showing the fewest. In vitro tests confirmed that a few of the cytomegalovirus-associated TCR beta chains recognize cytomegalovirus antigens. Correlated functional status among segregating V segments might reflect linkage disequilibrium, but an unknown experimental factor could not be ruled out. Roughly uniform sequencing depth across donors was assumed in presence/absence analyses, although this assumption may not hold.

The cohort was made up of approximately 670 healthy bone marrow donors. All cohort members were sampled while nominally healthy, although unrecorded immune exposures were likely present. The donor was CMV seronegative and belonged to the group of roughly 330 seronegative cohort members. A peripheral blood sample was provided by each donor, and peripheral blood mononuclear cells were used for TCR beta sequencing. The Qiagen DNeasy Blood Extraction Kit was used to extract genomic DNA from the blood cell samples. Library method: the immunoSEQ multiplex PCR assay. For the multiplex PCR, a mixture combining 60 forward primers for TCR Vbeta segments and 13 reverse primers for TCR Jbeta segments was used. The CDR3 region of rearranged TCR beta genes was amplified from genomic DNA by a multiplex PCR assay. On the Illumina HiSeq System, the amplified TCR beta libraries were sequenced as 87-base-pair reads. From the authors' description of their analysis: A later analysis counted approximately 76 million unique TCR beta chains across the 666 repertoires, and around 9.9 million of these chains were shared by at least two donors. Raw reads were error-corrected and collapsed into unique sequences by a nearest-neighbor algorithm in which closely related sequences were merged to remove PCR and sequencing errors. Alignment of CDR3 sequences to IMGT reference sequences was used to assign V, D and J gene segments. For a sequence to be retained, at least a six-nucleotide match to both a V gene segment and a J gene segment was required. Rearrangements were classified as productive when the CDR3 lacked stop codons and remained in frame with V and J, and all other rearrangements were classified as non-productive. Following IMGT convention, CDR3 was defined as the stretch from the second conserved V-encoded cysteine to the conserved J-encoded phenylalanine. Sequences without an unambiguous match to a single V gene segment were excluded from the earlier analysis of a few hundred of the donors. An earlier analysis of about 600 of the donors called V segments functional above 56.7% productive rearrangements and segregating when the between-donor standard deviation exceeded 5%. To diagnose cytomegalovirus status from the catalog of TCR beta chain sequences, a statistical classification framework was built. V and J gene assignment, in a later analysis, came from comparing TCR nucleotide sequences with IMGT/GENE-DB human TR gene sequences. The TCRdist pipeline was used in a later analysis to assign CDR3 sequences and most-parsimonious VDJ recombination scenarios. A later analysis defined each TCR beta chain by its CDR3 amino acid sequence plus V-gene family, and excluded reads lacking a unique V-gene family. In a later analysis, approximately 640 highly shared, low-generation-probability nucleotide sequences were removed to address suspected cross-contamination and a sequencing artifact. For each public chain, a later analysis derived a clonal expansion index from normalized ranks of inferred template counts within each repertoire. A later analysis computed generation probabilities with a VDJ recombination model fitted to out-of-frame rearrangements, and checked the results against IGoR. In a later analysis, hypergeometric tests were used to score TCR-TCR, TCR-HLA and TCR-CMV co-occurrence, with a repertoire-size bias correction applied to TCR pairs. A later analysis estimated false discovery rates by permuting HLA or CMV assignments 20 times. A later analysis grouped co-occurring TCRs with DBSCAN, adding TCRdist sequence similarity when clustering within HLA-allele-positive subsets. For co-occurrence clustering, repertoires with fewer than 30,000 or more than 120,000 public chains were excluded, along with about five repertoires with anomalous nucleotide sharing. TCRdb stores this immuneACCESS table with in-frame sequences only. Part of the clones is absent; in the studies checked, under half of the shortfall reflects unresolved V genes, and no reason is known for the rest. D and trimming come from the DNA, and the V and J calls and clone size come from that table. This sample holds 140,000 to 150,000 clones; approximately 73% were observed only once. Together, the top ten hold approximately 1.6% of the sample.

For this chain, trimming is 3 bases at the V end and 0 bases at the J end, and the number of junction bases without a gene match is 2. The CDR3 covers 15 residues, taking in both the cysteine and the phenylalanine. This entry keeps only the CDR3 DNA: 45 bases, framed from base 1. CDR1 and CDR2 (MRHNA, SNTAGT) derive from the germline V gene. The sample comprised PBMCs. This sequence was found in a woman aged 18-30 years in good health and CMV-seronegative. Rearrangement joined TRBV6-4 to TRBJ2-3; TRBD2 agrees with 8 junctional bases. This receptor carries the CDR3 CASSELAASTDTQYF. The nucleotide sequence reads TGTGCCAGCAGTGAACTAGCGGCTAGCACAGATACGCAGTATTTT.